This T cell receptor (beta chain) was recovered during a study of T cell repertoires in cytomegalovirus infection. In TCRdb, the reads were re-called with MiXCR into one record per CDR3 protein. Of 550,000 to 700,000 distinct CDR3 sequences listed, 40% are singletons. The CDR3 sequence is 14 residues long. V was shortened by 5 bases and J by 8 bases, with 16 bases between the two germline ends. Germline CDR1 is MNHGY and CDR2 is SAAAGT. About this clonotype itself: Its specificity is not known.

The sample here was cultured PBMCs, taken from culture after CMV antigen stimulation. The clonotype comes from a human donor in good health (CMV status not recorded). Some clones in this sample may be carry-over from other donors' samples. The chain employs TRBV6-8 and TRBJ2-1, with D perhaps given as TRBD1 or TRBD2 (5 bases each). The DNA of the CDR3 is TGTGCCAGCAGTCCAGCAGGGCTGCGGGATGAGCAGTTCTTC. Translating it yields CASSPAGLRDEQFF.